This T cell receptor (beta chain) was observed in a study of beta chain features in type 1 diabetes. Expressed TCRB transcripts got sequenced, as all isolated RNA was reverse transcribed. About 3.7 million reads, on average, came from each naive, central memory and regulatory T cell sample. Produced via immunoSEQ multiplex PCR; TCRdb's table is partial and in-frame only. The repertoire holds about 230,000 clones, about 9.3% seen once, with approximately 0.035% in the top ten. Germline CDR1 reads SGHNT; CDR2 reads YYREEE (reference sequence). CDR3 length: 17 residues. Unmatched junction bases numbered 8, after V lost 4 bases and J lost 0 bases. Per donor, one heparinised blood draw averaged roughly 110 mL.

The V gene is TRBV5-4, the J gene TRBJ2-7, with 12 bases that match TRBD2. Sequencing was performed on naive CD4+ T cells from blood. The TCR comes from a young woman in good health. Here the CDR3 DNA reads TGTGCCAGCAGCACGACTAGCGGGGGAACTAGCTCCTACGAGCAGTACTTC. The encoded protein is CASSTTSGGTSSYEQYF.